This TCR beta chain was recorded in a study of beta chain features in type 1 diabetes. CDR1 is KGHSH, CDR2 LQKENI, per germline. The CDR3 is made up of 14 amino acids. With 8 bases clipped from V and 3 bases from J, the junction kept 10 bases outside the gene matches. Averaging approximately 120 mL, one heparinised blood draw was given by each donor. This clone was detected a few times. Its antigen is unidentified. Study-wide results and caveats: TCRB CDR3s were moderately but significantly shorter in Type 1 diabetes patients in all four CD4+ subsets. Cells with high TCR expression could be over-represented by cDNA sequencing. Patients showed naive, central memory and Treg TCRB repertoires that appeared more similar than those of healthy donors.

As every portion of the isolated RNA was reverse transcribed, the sequencing read expressed TCRB transcripts. Only in-frame clones appear in the TCRdb table, and some are missing; sequencing was by immunoSEQ multiplex PCR. The repertoire holds some 700,000 clones, around an eighth seen once, with 0.02% to 0.025% in the top ten. The sequenced sample consisted of naive CD4+ T cells from blood. This chain uses TRBV18 with TRBJ2-7, with TRBD1 matching 7 bases. This sequence was found in a man between 18 and 29 years old with type 1 diabetes. CDR3 in DNA: TGTGCCAGCAGGGCCGGGACAGCAAACTACGAGCAGTACTTC. Translation gives CASRAGTANYEQYF. The full variable domain, in which reference TRBV18 and TRBJ2-7 provide the parts outside the CDR3, is NAGVMQNPRHLVRRRGQEARLRCSPMKGHSHVYWYRQLPEEGLKFMVYLQKENIIDESGMPKERFSAEFPKEGPSILRIQQVVRGDSAAYFCASRAGTANYEQYFGPGTRLTVT.